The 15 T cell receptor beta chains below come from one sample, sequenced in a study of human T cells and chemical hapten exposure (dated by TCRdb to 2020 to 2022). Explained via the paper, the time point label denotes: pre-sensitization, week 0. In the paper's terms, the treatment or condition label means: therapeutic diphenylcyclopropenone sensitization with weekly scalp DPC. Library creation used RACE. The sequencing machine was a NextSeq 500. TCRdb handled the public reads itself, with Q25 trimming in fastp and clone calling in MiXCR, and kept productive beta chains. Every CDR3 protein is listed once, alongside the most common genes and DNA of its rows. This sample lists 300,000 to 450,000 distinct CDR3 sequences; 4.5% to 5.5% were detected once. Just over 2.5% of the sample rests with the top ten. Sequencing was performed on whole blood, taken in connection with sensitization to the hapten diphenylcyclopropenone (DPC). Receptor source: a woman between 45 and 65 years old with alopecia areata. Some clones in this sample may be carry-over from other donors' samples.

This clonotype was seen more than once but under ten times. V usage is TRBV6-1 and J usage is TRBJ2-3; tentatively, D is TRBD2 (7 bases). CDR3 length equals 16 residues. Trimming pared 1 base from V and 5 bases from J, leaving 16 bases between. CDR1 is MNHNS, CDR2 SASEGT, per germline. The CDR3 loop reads CASSEGGGPLLDTQYF. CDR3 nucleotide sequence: TGTGCCAGCAGTGAAGGGGGGGGGCCGTTATTAGATACGCAGTATTTT.

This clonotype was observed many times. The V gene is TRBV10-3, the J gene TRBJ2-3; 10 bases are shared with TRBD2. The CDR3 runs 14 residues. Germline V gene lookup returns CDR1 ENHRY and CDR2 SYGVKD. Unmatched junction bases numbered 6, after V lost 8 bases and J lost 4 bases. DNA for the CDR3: TGTGCCATCGACGATAGCGGGGGGCCAGATACGCAGTATTTT. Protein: CAIDDSGGPDTQYF.

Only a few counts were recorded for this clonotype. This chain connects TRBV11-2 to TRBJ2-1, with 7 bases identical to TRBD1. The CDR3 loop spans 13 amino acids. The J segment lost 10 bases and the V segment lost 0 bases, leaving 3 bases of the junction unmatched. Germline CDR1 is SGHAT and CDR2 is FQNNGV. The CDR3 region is CASSLDGGQEQFF. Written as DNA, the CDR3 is TGTGCCAGCAGCTTAGATGGGGGACAGGAGCAGTTCTTC.

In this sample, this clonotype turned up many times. DNA of the CDR3: TGTGCCAGCAGCTTAGTACAGGGGGATGAGCAGTTCTTC. Encoded protein: CASSLVQGDEQFF. This sequence joins TRBV13 and TRBJ2-1, with 8 bases matching TRBD1. CDR3 length: 13 amino acids. The germline V gene encodes CDR1 PRHDT and CDR2 FYEKMQ (reference sequence). J lost 8 bases, V lost 1 base, and 1 base had no gene match.

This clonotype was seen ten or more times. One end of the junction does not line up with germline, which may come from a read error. The CDR3 nucleotides read TGCAGCGCTGAACGTAGCGGGGTCACAGATACGCAGTATTTT. It yields the protein CSAERSGVTDTQYF. The chain joins TRBV29-1 to TRBJ2-3; 8 positions agree with TRBD2. CDR1 and CDR2 (germline): SQVTM, ANQGSEA. The CDR3 consists of 14 residues.

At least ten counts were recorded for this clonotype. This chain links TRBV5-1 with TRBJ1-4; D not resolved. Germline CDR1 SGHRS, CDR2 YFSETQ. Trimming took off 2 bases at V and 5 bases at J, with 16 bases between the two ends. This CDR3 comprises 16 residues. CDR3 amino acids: CASSFSPLPINEKLFF. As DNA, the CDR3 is TGCGCCAGCAGCTTCTCGCCTTTACCCATCAATGAAAAACTGTTTTTT.

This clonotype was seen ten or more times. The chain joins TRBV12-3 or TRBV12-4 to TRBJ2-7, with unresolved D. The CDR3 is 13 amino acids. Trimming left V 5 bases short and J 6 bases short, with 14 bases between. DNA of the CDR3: TGTGCCAGCAGTCCTCGCGGCATCGTCGAGCAGTACTTC. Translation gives CASSPRGIVEQYF.

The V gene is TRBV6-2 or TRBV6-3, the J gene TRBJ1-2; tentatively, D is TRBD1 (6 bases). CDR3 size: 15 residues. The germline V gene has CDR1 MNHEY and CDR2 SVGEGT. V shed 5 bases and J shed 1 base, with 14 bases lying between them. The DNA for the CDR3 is TGTGCCAGCAGTGCCCGACAGGACCTTAACTATGGCTACACCTTC. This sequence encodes CASSARQDLNYGYTF.

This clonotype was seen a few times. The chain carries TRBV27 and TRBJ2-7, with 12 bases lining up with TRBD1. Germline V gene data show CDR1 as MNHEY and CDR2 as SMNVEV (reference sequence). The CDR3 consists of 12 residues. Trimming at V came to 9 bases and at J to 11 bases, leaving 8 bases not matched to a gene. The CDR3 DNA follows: TGTGCCAGTTGGGACAGGGGGCGAAAAGAGTACTTC. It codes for CASWDRGRKEYF.

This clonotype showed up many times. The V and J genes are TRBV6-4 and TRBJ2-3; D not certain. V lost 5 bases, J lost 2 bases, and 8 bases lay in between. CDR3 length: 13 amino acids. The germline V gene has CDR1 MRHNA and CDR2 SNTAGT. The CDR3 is CASSPDLTDTQYF. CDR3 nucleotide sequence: TGTGCCAGCAGTCCCGACCTCACAGATACGCAGTATTTT.

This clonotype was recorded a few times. CDR3 nucleotide sequence: TGTGCCAGCAGCCCCAGGGTCTCTGAAGCTTTCTTT. The encoded protein is CASSPRVSEAFF. The chain uses TRBV12-3 or TRBV12-4 and TRBJ1-1; the D gene is possibly TRBD1 (5 bases). V dropped 6 bases and J dropped 6 bases, with 11 bases sitting between them. This CDR3 region has 12 residues.

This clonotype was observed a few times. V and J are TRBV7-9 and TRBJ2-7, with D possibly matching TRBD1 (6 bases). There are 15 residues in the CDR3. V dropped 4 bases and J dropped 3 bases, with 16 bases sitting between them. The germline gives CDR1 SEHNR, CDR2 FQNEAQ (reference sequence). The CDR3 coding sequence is TGTGCCAGCAGCTATTCAGGGGTTCCTGACTACGAGCAGTACTTC. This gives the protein CASSYSGVPDYEQYF. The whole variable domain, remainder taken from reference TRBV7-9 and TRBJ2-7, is DTGVSQNPRHKITKRGQNVTFRCDPISEHNRLYWYRQTLGQGPEFLTYFQNEAQLEKSRLLSDRFSAERPKGSFSTLEIQRTEQGDSAMYLCASSYSGVPDYEQYFGPGTRLTVT.

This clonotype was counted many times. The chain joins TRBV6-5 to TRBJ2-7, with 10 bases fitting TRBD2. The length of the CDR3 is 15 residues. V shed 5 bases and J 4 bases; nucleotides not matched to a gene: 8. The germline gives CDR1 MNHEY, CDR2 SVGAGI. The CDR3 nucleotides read TGTGCCAGCAGTCCCGAGCGGGAGGGCCATTACGAGCAGTACTTC. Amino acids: CASSPEREGHYEQYF.

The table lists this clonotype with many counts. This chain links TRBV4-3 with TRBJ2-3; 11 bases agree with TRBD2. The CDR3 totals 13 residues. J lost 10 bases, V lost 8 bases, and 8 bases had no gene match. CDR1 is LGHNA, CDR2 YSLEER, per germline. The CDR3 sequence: CASGTSGGWAQYF. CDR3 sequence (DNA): TGCGCCAGCGGGACTAGCGGTGGCTGGGCGCAGTATTTT.

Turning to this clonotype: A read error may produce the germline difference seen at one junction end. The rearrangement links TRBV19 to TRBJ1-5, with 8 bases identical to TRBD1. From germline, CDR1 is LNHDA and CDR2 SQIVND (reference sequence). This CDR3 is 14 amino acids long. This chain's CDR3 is CASSDRGSNQTQHF. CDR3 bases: TGTGCCAGTAGTGACAGGGGTAGCAATCAGACCCAGCATTTT.